These 27 T cell receptor beta chains originate from one sample sequenced in a study of vaccination and CD4 T cells after COVID-19 (dated by TCRdb to between 2020 and 2023). The sample's treatment or condition label, in plain terms: approximately 10-day PBMC culture with coronavirus spike peptide pools or control peptides (ViraFEST assay). Their cognate antigens are unknown. To prepare the library, PCR was applied. TCRdb records Illumina iSeq 100 as the sequencer. DNA from cultured CD4+ T cells was subjected to TCR sequencing with the Oncomine TCR Beta short-read assay at the Johns Hopkins FTIC core. In TCRdb, the public reads were trimmed at Q25 with fastp and aligned with MiXCR, with productive beta chains retained. Each CDR3 protein appears once, grouped with its most common genes and DNA. The sample records about 20,000 distinct CDR3 sequences, roughly 70% of which are singletons. The ten largest account for around 8% of the sample.

The specimen sequenced was CD4+ T cells from blood, cultured in vitro. The receptors were sampled from a human donor who had recovered from COVID-19.

The chain links TRBV21-1 to TRBJ1-5. TRBV21-1 is a listed pseudogene. The CDR3 consists of 14 residues. The CDR3 sequence is CASSMKQNNQPQHF. In DNA, the CDR3 is TGTGCCAGCAGCATGAAACAGAACAATCAGCCCCAGCATTTT.

The chain links TRBV7-2 to TRBJ2-7; 8 bases map to TRBD2. The CDR3 contains 14 residues. The germline gives CDR1 SGHTA, CDR2 FQGNSA. Trimming removed 5 bases from V and 4 bases from J; junction bases left unmatched: 7. CDR3 loop: CASSPSGPSYEQYF. The CDR3 nucleotides read TGTGCCAGCAGCCCTAGCGGGCCATCTTACGAGCAGTACTTC.

The rearrangement uses TRBV15 and TRBJ1-2; possibly TRBD1 for D (5 bases). The CDR3 contains 17 residues. Germline CDR1 reads LNHNV; CDR2 reads YYDKDF (reference sequence). V lost 0 bases and J 4 bases, leaving 18 bases between the germline ends. CDR3 protein: CATSRDRGGGKGYGYTF. Here the CDR3 DNA reads TGTGCCACCAGCAGAGATCGGGGCGGGGGGAAGGGCTATGGCTACACCTTC.

This clonotype has a handful of counts. The chain employs TRBV29-1 and TRBJ2-7; possibly TRBD1 for D (6 bases). Germline V gives CDR1 SQVTM, CDR2 ANQGSEA. Trimming pared 5 bases from V and 3 bases from J, leaving 14 bases between. The CDR3 extends over 13 amino acids. The CDR3 bases are TGCAGCGTTAAGCCGGGACAACGCTACGAGCAGTACTTC. Its translation is CSVKPGQRYEQYF.

CDR3 amino acids: CASNQPGGDTQYF. CDR3 nucleotide sequence: TGTGCCAGCAACCAACCGGGGGGGGATACGCAGTATTTT. The rearrangement links TRBV28 to TRBJ2-3, with 8 nucleotides matching TRBD2. V dropped 7 bases and J dropped 6; count of bases not matched to a gene: 6. The CDR3 length is 13 residues. Per germline, CDR1 MDHEN and CDR2 SYDVKM. Together with reference TRBV28 and TRBJ2-3, the CDR3 gives the full variable domain: DVKVTQSSRYLVKRTGEKVFLECVQDMDHENMFWYRQDPGLGLRLIYFSYDVKMKEKGDIPEGYSVSREKKERFSLILESASTNQTSMYLCASNQPGGDTQYFGPGTRLTVL.

The CDR3, as DNA: TGTGCCATCAGTGAGTCGACGAGCGGGAGAGTCTATGAGCAGTTCTTC. This encodes CAISESTSGRVYEQFF. This chain joins TRBV10-3 and TRBJ2-1; TRBD2 aligns across 8 bases. The length of the CDR3 is 16 residues. With 0 bases clipped from V and 8 bases from J, the junction kept 9 bases outside the gene matches. CDR1 and CDR2 (germline): ENHRY, SYGVKD.

The chain has TRBV6-1 and TRBJ1-1; D is uncertain. The V end was cut by 7 bases, the J end by 0 bases, with 12 bases between. Germline CDR1 MNHNS, CDR2 SASEGT. This CDR3 comprises 14 residues. The CDR3 is CASKKSRMNTEAFF. In nucleotides, the CDR3 is TGTGCCAGCAAAAAGTCCCGTATGAACACTGAAGCTTTCTTT.

The sample holds a few counts of this clonotype. The chain combines TRBV7-2 with TRBJ2-7; TRBD2 agrees at 8 bases. The junction had 7 bases not matched to a gene; V was cut back by 1 base and J by 5 bases. CDR3 length: 15 amino acids. The germline V gene encodes CDR1 SGHTA and CDR2 FQGNSA. The DNA of the CDR3 is TGTGCCAGCAGCTTAGGAGGGGCCGGGGGGGACGAGCAGTACTTC. Residues: CASSLGGAGGDEQYF.

The chain combines TRBV12-3 or TRBV12-4 with TRBJ1-2, with no clear D. The CDR3 totals 15 residues. Trimming pared 1 base from V and 7 bases from J, leaving 16 bases between. This CDR3 is CASSLVSNIAIGYTF. For the CDR3, the DNA is TGTGCCAGCAGTTTAGTCAGTAACATAGCTATTGGCTACACCTTC.

J is TRBJ2-2 and V is TRBV29-1, with D perhaps being TRBD1 or TRBD2 (5 bases each). The germline V gene has CDR1 SQVTM and CDR2 ANQGSEA. The V gene lost 6 bases and the J gene lost 4 bases, with 15 bases spanning the gap. CDR3 length: 14 amino acids. CDR3 loop: CSVRAGTVTGELFF. DNA of the CDR3: TGCAGCGTGAGAGCCGGGACCGTCACCGGGGAGCTGTTTTTT.

The J gene is TRBJ2-5, the V gene TRBV7-3; TRBD1 agrees at 7 bases. CDR1 is SGHTA, CDR2 FQGTGA, per germline. V shed 3 bases and J 4 bases; nucleotides not matched to a gene: 5. The CDR3 loop spans 14 amino acids. DNA for the CDR3: TGTGCCAGCAGCTTCCATAACAGGGGAGAGACCCAGTACTTC. Protein: CASSFHNRGETQYF.

The chain is built from TRBV20-1 and TRBJ2-7; 12 bases agree with TRBD2. CDR3 length: 13 residues. Germline loops: CDR1 DFQATT, CDR2 SNEGSKA (reference sequence). With 7 bases clipped from V and 6 bases from J, the junction kept 7 bases outside the gene matches. The CDR3 bases are TGCAGTGTGGGGAGACTAGCGGGAGTCGAGCAGTACTTC. Protein sequence: CSVGRLAGVEQYF.

The rearrangement uses TRBV2 and TRBJ1-2; no reliable D call. V lost 5 bases, J lost 6 bases, and 7 bases lay in between. Germline CDR1 and CDR2: SNHLY and FYNNEI. This CDR3 contains 11 residues. CDR3 sequence: CASSPTDGYTF. In DNA, the CDR3 is TGTGCCAGCAGTCCGACCGATGGCTACACCTTC.

This chain connects TRBV2 to TRBJ1-2; D might be TRBD1 (6 bases). The CDR3 covers 13 residues. V lost 8 bases and J lost 5, with 15 bases in between. Looked up from germline, CDR1 is SNHLY and CDR2 is FYNNEI. Here the CDR3 DNA reads TGTGCCAGCCGAGACAGGACAAGTTATGGCTACACCTTC. Translation: CASRDRTSYGYTF.

The chain employs TRBV12-3 or TRBV12-4 and TRBJ1-1; D perhaps matches TRBD1 (5 bases). Deletions cut 5 bases from V and 1 base from J, with 8 bases between. CDR3 length equals 13 residues. CDR3 DNA: TGTGCCAGCAGTAATGGACAGAACACTGAAGCTTTCTTT. Translating gives CASSNGQNTEAFF.

The rearrangement uses TRBV6-1 and TRBJ2-2, with D tentatively TRBD2 (7 bases). The V and J ends lost 2 bases and 7 bases respectively, with 14 bases between them. Germline CDR1 MNHNS, CDR2 SASEGT. CDR3 size: 15 residues. CDR3 bases: TGTGCCAGCAGTGAAAGTGAGGGGGAGGGCGGGGAGCTGTTTTTT. Encoded protein: CASSESEGEGGELFF.

The chain employs TRBV7-9 and TRBJ2-3, with 14 bases that match TRBD2. From germline, CDR1 is SEHNR and CDR2 FQNEAQ (reference sequence). This CDR3 comprises 17 residues. With 5 bases clipped from V and 3 bases from J, the junction kept 7 bases outside the gene matches. Here the CDR3 reads CASSPGTSGRKTDTQYF. Written as DNA, the CDR3 is TGTGCCAGCAGCCCCGGGACTAGCGGGAGAAAAACAGATACGCAGTATTTT.

The rearrangement joins TRBV20-1 to TRBJ1-2; 12 bases line up with TRBD1. The CDR3 is 15 residues long. The junction had 8 bases not matched to a gene; V was cut back by 1 base and J by 8 bases. The germline CDR1 and CDR2 sequences are DFQATT and SNEGSKA (reference sequence). CDR3 nucleotide sequence: TGCAGTGCTAGAGCCCCGGGACAGGGGGCGCGGGGCTACACCTTC. This translates into CSARAPGQGARGYTF.

This chain uses TRBV28 with TRBJ2-7; 8 nucleotides match TRBD2. V was clipped by 8 bases and J by 1 base; unmatched bases: 7. CDR1 is MDHEN, CDR2 SYDVKM, per germline. The CDR3 totals 14 residues. This chain's CDR3 is CASGRGTRSYEQYF. The CDR3 DNA follows: TGTGCCAGCGGGAGGGGGACTAGATCCTACGAGCAGTACTTC.

The V call is TRBV6-4, the J call TRBJ1-6, with TRBD1 matching over 9 bases. The germline CDR1 and CDR2 sequences are MRHNA and SNTAGT. CDR3 length equals 13 residues. J lost 9 bases, V lost 8 bases, and 5 bases had no gene match. The CDR3 sequence: CASADRGGSPLHF. CDR3 sequence (DNA): TGTGCCAGCGCGGACAGGGGAGGTTCACCCCTCCACTTT.

There are a few counts of this clonotype. The chain combines TRBV6-5 with TRBJ1-1; weak D call: TRBD1 (5 bases). Trimming pared 3 bases from V and 7 bases from J, leaving 15 bases between. The germline CDR1 and CDR2 sequences are MNHEY and SVGAGI. The CDR3 is 14 residues long. CDR3 DNA: TGTGCCAGCAGTTATGAGGGGACCATCCTTGAAGCTTTCTTT. Protein: CASSYEGTILEAFF.

The rearrangement links TRBV27 to TRBJ1-6; 7 bases match TRBD1. Losses at the gene ends were 0 bases for V and 6 bases for J; bases not matched to a gene: 2. Germline V gene lookup returns CDR1 MNHEY and CDR2 SMNVEV (reference sequence). The CDR3 loop spans 15 amino acids. Written as DNA, the CDR3 is TGTGCCAGCAGTTTATCCAGGGGGAGTAATTCACCCCTCCACTTT. Residues: CASSLSRGSNSPLHF.

This chain links TRBV28 with TRBJ1-2; possibly TRBD1 for D (6 bases). The CDR3 consists of 16 residues. The ends were cut back, 3 bases at V and 4 bases at J, with 18 bases in the middle. Germline V gene lookup returns CDR1 MDHEN and CDR2 SYDVKM. The CDR3 DNA reads as TGTGCCAGCAGTTTGGCCGGGGAGGGGGTGTCCTATGGCTACACCTTC. It codes for CASSLAGEGVSYGYTF.

This clonotype was seen more than once but under ten times. The genes are TRBV6-2 or TRBV6-3 and TRBJ1-6, with 10 positions matching TRBD1. Germline CDR1 and CDR2: MNHEY and SVGEGT. CDR3 length equals 14 residues. V lost 10 bases, J lost 5 bases, and 5 bases stayed unmatched. CDR3 DNA sequence: TGTGCCACCAGAGGACAGGGGGATAATTCACCCCTCCACTTT. Amino acid sequence: CATRGQGDNSPLHF.

The chain combines TRBV6-1 with TRBJ1-5; 7 nucleotides align to TRBD1. The CDR3 contains 16 residues. J gave up 2 bases and V 6 bases, and 10 bases lay outside the gene matches. Looked up from germline, CDR1 is MNHNS and CDR2 is SASEGT. CDR3 amino acids: CASSPRQGGGNQPQHF. DNA of the CDR3: TGTGCCAGCAGCCCTAGACAGGGAGGGGGCAATCAGCCCCAGCATTTT.

This chain links TRBV18 with TRBJ2-3; D uncertain. V lost 1 base and J 5 bases, leaving 4 bases between the germline ends. CDR3 length: 12 amino acids. In germline, CDR1 is KGHSH, CDR2 LQKENI. This chain's CDR3 is CASSPQQDTQYF. The CDR3 DNA reads as TGTGCCAGCTCACCACAGCAAGATACGCAGTATTTT.

The chain combines TRBV6-2 or TRBV6-3 with TRBJ2-1, with 9 bases lining up with TRBD1. V lost 8 bases to trimming and J lost 4 bases; unmatched junction nucleotides: 6. The CDR3 loop spans 14 amino acids. From germline, CDR1 is MNHEY and CDR2 SVGEGT. The CDR3: CASRRDRVYNEQFF. The CDR3, as DNA: TGTGCCAGCCGCCGGGACAGGGTGTACAATGAGCAGTTCTTC.